Below are 6 T cell receptor beta chains sequenced from a single sample in a study of T cell responses to AZD1222 COVID-19 vaccine. Method: immunoSEQ multiplex PCR; TCRdb's copy keeps in-frame clones and lacks some. Altogether about 150,000 clones are present, 85% to 95% being singletons, with the ten largest covering around 1.3%. The starting material was peripheral blood, obtained on day 0 of AZD1222 vaccination. The source of these receptors is an adult in good health.

This clone was observed a handful of times. The chain joins TRBV7-9 to TRBJ1-5; maybe TRBD1 (6 bases). This CDR3 has 16 amino acids. V lost 3 bases and J 4 bases, leaving 16 bases between the germline ends. In germline, CDR1 is SEHNR, CDR2 FQNEAQ (reference sequence). The CDR3 DNA reads TGTGCCAGCAGCTTGGGGGCGGGGCGAGGGAATCAGCCCCAGCATTTT. Its protein is CASSLGAGRGNQPQHF.

The chain couples TRBV28 to TRBJ2-7; TRBD1 agrees at 8 bases. J gave up 2 bases and V 4 bases, and 4 bases lay outside the gene matches. Germline values: CDR1 MDHEN, CDR2 SYDVKM. The CDR3 spans 14 residues. CDR3 DNA: TGTGCCAGCAGTTCGACAGGGGAAGCCTACGAGCAGTACTTC. It is translated as CASSSTGEAYEQYF.

V and J are TRBV12-3 or TRBV12-4 and TRBJ1-2; unclear D gene. The ends were cut back, 4 bases at V and 4 bases at J, with 4 bases in the middle. The CDR3 runs to 11 residues. The CDR3 loop reads CASSSIYGYTF. The CDR3 DNA is TGTGCCAGCAGTTCTATCTATGGCTACACCTTC.

The chain is built from TRBV19 and TRBJ1-1; no definite D call. Germline CDR1 reads LNHDA; CDR2 reads SQIVND (reference sequence). Deletions cut 3 bases from V and 4 bases from J, with 9 bases between. The CDR3 sequence is 13 residues long. DNA of the CDR3: TGTGCCAGTAGTATTACCGACCGCACTGAAGCTTTCTTT. Its translation: CASSITDRTEAFF.

V usage is TRBV28 and J usage is TRBJ1-2; a possible D gene is TRBD1 (5 bases). Looked up from germline, CDR1 is MDHEN and CDR2 is SYDVKM. V lost 10 bases and J 7 bases, leaving 16 bases between the germline ends. The CDR3 is 12 residues long. CDR3 amino acids: CATKEGQGGYTF. In DNA, the CDR3 is TGTGCCACCAAAGAGGGGCAGGGTGGCTACACCTTC.

This rearrangement joins TRBV6-2 or TRBV6-3 to TRBJ1-5; 8 nucleotides agree with TRBD1. Germline loops: CDR1 MNHEY, CDR2 SVGEGT. Losses at the gene ends were 4 bases for V and 6 bases for J; bases not matched to a gene: 5. The CDR3 has 14 residues. The CDR3 loop reads CASSFTGGVQPQHF. As DNA, the CDR3 is TGTGCCAGCAGTTTCACAGGGGGGGTTCAGCCCCAGCATTTT.